The clone carrying this TCR beta chain came up many times. Trimming removed 3 bases from V and 3 bases from J; junction bases left unmatched: 5. This CDR3 region has 15 residues. The source material, RNA transcripts, was used to amplify TCR beta CDR3 regions. Carried out on the TCR CDR3, a first-round RT-PCR used the HTBI primer set. TCRdb reanalysed the multiplex PCR reads using MiXCR and keeps one entry per CDR3 protein. The sample holds around 300,000 distinct CDR3 sequences, roughly 19% seen once. Ophthalmopathy patients all had a Clinical Activity Score of at least 3, a NOSPECS grade of at least 4 and disease under 3 months old. Exclusion of patients followed from uncontrolled infection, other autoimmune disease, pregnancy or lactation. This entry is derived from a study of T cells in Graves' hyperthyroidism and ophthalmopathy.

This TCR derives from a man aged 50 or older with Graves' ophthalmopathy. V and J are TRBV12-3 or TRBV12-4 and TRBJ2-1; TRBD2 matches at 7 bases. Sequenced sample: blood. CDR3: CASSLVPSGYNEQFF. The CDR3 DNA reads TGTGCCAGCAGTTTGGTCCCTAGCGGCTACAATGAGCAGTTCTTC.